Listed below are T cell receptor beta chains from one sample, sequenced in a study of post-analysis software for immune sequencing data. One entry per CDR3 protein results from TCRdb running MiXCR on the PCR reads. Of 380,000 or so distinct CDR3 sequences in the sample, roughly 35% are singletons; the top ten hold 13%. The sample taken for sequencing was blood. Receptors were obtained from a girl aged 10 to 17 with multiple sclerosis. Both conserved end residues are part of each CDR3. A D gene is named only where the DNA matches it firmly. Only part of the rows carry a size: once, few, many, or a class if the clone is expanded.

CDR3 DNA: TGTGCCAGCACCGGACAGGGGTTCACAGATACGCAGTATTTT
CDR3 protein: CASTGQGFTDTQYF
J gene: TRBJ2-3
clone size: many
V gene: TRBV6-1
D gene: TRBD1

CDR3 DNA: TGTGCCAGCGCGAGCGTGGAGACCCAGTACTTC
CDR3 protein: CASASVETQYF
J gene: TRBJ2-5
clone size: once
V gene: TRBV6-2/TRBV6-3
D gene: .

CDR3 DNA: TGCGCCAGCAGCCAACGACAGGGGGGCTACGAGCAGTACTTC
CDR3 protein: CASSQRQGGYEQYF
J gene: TRBJ2-7
clone size: .
V gene: TRBV4-1
D gene: TRBD1

CDR3 DNA: TGTGCCAGCAGCCAAGATGTTGCAACTTCCGATGAGCAGTTCTTC
CDR3 protein: CASSQDVATSDEQFF
J gene: TRBJ2-1
clone size: few
V gene: TRBV3-1
D gene: .

CDR3 DNA: TGTGCCACGAGTAATAGGGAAGGGAATGAGCAGTTCTTC
CDR3 protein: CATSNREGNEQFF
J gene: TRBJ2-1
clone size: .
V gene: TRBV24-1
D gene: .

CDR3 DNA: TGTGCCTGGATGGGACTAGCGGGGAGCTACAATGAGCAGTTCTTC
CDR3 protein: CAWMGLAGSYNEQFF
J gene: TRBJ2-1
clone size: .
V gene: TRBV30
D gene: TRBD2

CDR3 DNA: TGCGCCTCCCGACGGGCAGACAACACCGGGGAGCTGTTTTTT
CDR3 protein: CASRRADNTGELFF
J gene: TRBJ2-2
clone size: .
V gene: TRBV5-1
D gene: .

CDR3 DNA: TGCAGCGTTCTTCTCTCCTACGAGCAGTACTTC
CDR3 protein: CSVLLSYEQYF
J gene: TRBJ2-7
clone size: many
V gene: TRBV29-1
D gene: .

CDR3 DNA: TGTGCCAGCAGTTCCCCCTTGAGGCGAGGGTATAATTCACCCCTCCACTTT
CDR3 protein: CASSSPLRRGYNSPLHF
J gene: TRBJ1-6
clone size: .
V gene: TRBV27
D gene: .

CDR3 DNA: TGTGCCAGCAGCTTAGGGGGGACGGTATACAATGAGCAGTTCTTC
CDR3 protein: CASSLGGTVYNEQFF
J gene: TRBJ2-1
clone size: .
V gene: TRBV7-8
D gene: .

CDR3 DNA: TGCGCCAGCAGCGGCACGAGGGGGTTACAAGGAAACATTCAGTACTTC
CDR3 protein: CASSGTRGLQGNIQYF
J gene: TRBJ2-4
clone size: many
V gene: TRBV5-1
D gene: .

CDR3 DNA: TGTGCCAGCAGTTACGCAAACTATGGCTACACCTTC
CDR3 protein: CASSYANYGYTF
J gene: TRBJ1-2
clone size: .
V gene: TRBV6-5
D gene: .

CDR3 DNA: TGCGCCAGCAGCTTAACAGCGGGCCGTACAGATACGCAGTATTTT
CDR3 protein: CASSLTAGRTDTQYF
J gene: TRBJ2-3
clone size: .
V gene: TRBV5-1
D gene: .

CDR3 DNA: TGTGCCAGCAGTTTCGGGACCGCGGAGCTTTACGAGCAGTACTTC
CDR3 protein: CASSFGTAELYEQYF
J gene: TRBJ2-7
clone size: .
V gene: TRBV6-5
D gene: .

CDR3 DNA: TGTGCCAGCGGGCCCCCGAGGGCACACGAGCAGTACTTC
CDR3 protein: CASGPPRAHEQYF
J gene: TRBJ2-7
clone size: few
V gene: TRBV6-6
D gene: .

CDR3 DNA: TGTGCCAGCAGTCGACAGGGTATCCCCTACGAGCAGTACTTC
CDR3 protein: CASSRQGIPYEQYF
J gene: TRBJ2-7
clone size: .
V gene: TRBV28
D gene: TRBD1

CDR3 DNA: TGCGCCAGCAGCTTAAACAGGGGAGATACGCAGTATTTT
CDR3 protein: CASSLNRGDTQYF
J gene: TRBJ2-3
clone size: .
V gene: TRBV5-1
D gene: TRBD1

CDR3 DNA: TGTGCCAGCAGCTTAGATGGGACAGCTTACTACGAGCAGTACTTC
CDR3 protein: CASSLDGTAYYEQYF
J gene: TRBJ2-7
clone size: few
V gene: TRBV7-9
D gene: TRBD1

CDR3 DNA: TGTGCCAGCAAGGGCGGGGGGGCAATCTACGAGCAGTTCTTC
CDR3 protein: CASKGGGAIYEQFF
J gene: TRBJ2-1
clone size: .
V gene: TRBV2
D gene: TRBD2

CDR3 DNA: TGTGCCAGCAGTTTGTGGGGGCGGAAGGACTATGGCTACACCTTC
CDR3 protein: CASSLWGRKDYGYTF
J gene: TRBJ1-2
clone size: few
V gene: TRBV27
D gene: .

CDR3 DNA: TGCAGTGCTAGGAGGACAGGCTATGGCTACACCTTC
CDR3 protein: CSARRTGYGYTF
J gene: TRBJ1-2
clone size: .
V gene: TRBV20-1
D gene: TRBD1

CDR3 DNA: TGTGCCAGCAGCCAACCGGGAAAGGACACTGAAGCTTTCTTT
CDR3 protein: CASSQPGKDTEAFF
J gene: TRBJ1-1
clone size: .
V gene: TRBV7-8
D gene: .

CDR3 DNA: TGCGCCAGCAGCCAATCCCACTATCAAGAGACCCAGTACTTC
CDR3 protein: CASSQSHYQETQYF
J gene: TRBJ2-5
clone size: few
V gene: TRBV4-1
D gene: .

CDR3 DNA: TGTGCCAGCAGCCAGGCCGTGGGGGTCACAGATACGCAGTATTTT
CDR3 protein: CASSQAVGVTDTQYF
J gene: TRBJ2-3
clone size: few
V gene: TRBV7-2
D gene: .

CDR3 DNA: TGCGCCAGCAGCTTCCTACTAGCGGGGGCGAACAATGAGCAGTTCTTC
CDR3 protein: CASSFLLAGANNEQFF
J gene: TRBJ2-1
clone size: .
V gene: TRBV5-1
D gene: TRBD2

CDR3 DNA: TGTGCCAGCAGCTACGCGGGTCACGAGCAGTACTTC
CDR3 protein: CASSYAGHEQYF
J gene: TRBJ2-7
clone size: few
V gene: TRBV7-6
D gene: .

CDR3 DNA: TGTGCCAGCAGCTTAGTGTTAGCAGGGGGCAAGGATACGCAGTATTTT
CDR3 protein: CASSLVLAGGKDTQYF
J gene: TRBJ2-3
clone size: few
V gene: TRBV7-2
D gene: TRBD1

CDR3 DNA: TGTGCCTCCGCGAAAGACGTACAGGCCCAGCATTTT
CDR3 protein: CASAKDVQAQHF
J gene: TRBJ1-5
clone size: .
V gene: TRBV10-3
D gene: .

CDR3 DNA: TGTGCCAGCAGGAGGACTAGCGGGGCCAATGAGCAGTTCTTC
CDR3 protein: CASRRTSGANEQFF
J gene: TRBJ2-1
clone size: .
V gene: TRBV12-3/TRBV12-4
D gene: TRBD2

CDR3 DNA: TGTGCCAGCAGCCTCCTGGCGGGACGTCCTTTCTTC
CDR3 protein: CASSLLAGRPFF
J gene: TRBJ2-1
clone size: .
V gene: TRBV6-6
D gene: .

CDR3 DNA: TGTGCCAGCAGCCCTCAGCGTATTCGGGGAAATGAGCAGTACTTC
CDR3 protein: CASSPQRIRGNEQYF
J gene: TRBJ2-7
clone size: once
V gene: TRBV7-9
D gene: .

CDR3 DNA: TGCGCCAGCAGCCGAGGACAGACCTACGATGAGCAGTTCTTC
CDR3 protein: CASSRGQTYDEQFF
J gene: TRBJ2-1
clone size: few
V gene: TRBV5-1
D gene: .